The following is a T cell receptor beta chain sequence with its context. The CDR3 loop spans 15 amino acids. Germline-derived CDR1 and CDR2 are SQVTM and ANQGSEA. J gave up 4 bases and V 6 bases, and 11 bases lay outside the gene matches. Original handling: By means of reference gene primer amplification, nucleated cell counts were estimated. The protocol was immunoSEQ multiplex PCR, while the TCRdb copy is restricted to in-frame clones and leaves out a portion. Clone size and V and J calls were adopted from that table, with D and trimming inferred from the DNA. The sample comprises roughly 54,000 clones, roughly 84% of which are singletons, and about 2.6% rests with the top ten. The source of the sample is a study of blood T cell repertoires in COVID-19. Study as a whole: Donors in the United States, Italy and Spain gave samples during acute or convalescent COVID-19. In each case, the material was cDNA or gDNA derived from T cells, B-cell-depleted T cells, or PBMCs.

This chain connects TRBV29-1 to TRBJ2-1; 8 bases map to TRBD2. Source material: peripheral blood. The sequence was obtained from a man aged 50 to 59 with acute or convalescent COVID-19. CDR3 nucleotide sequence: TGCAGCGTCAGTACAGCGGGAGAGCAGTACAATGAGCAGTTCTTC. The encoded protein is CSVSTAGEQYNEQFF.